These 2 T cell receptor beta chains originate from one sample sequenced in a study of CXCR3-negative and CXCR3-positive naive CD8 T cells. Findings of the study overall: Hydrophobicity of TRB CDR3s was greater in CXCR3-positive naive cells than in CXCR3-negative naive cells.

These receptors' targets are unknown. Preparation of TRB cDNA libraries relied on 5' RACE carrying UMI labels. TCRdb reprocessed the 5' RACE reads and reports one entry per CDR3 protein, with no DNA. The specimen's table records 90,000 to 150,000 distinct CDR3 sequences. The specimen sequenced was naive CXCR3+ CD8+ T cells from blood. Subset noted: CD45RO-CCR7+CD27+CD95- naive CD8+ T cells expressing CXCR3 (TNR3+). These receptors originate from a human donor in good health. Some clones in this sample may be carry-over from other donors' samples.

The genes are TRBV29-1 and TRBJ2-7; TCRdb lists TRBD1, though no DNA is available to test this call. The CDR3 extends over 15 amino acids. Germline V gene lookup returns CDR1 SQVTM and CDR2 ANQGSEA. CDR3 in amino acids: CSVIGRQGVEYEQYF.

The chain carries TRBV30 and TRBJ2-1; TCRdb's assignment of TRBD2 cannot be checked, as there is no DNA. Germline loops: CDR1 GTSNPN, CDR2 SVGIG (reference sequence). The CDR3 length is 19 residues. The CDR3 sequence is CAGSVPEPGTSGGAKEQFF.